The source of this T cell receptor (beta chain) is a study of beta chain features in type 1 diabetes. All of the isolated RNA was reverse transcribed, so expressed TCRB transcripts were sequenced. Here immunoSEQ multiplex PCR was the method, and the copy in TCRdb shows in-frame clones only, minus some. Of just over 600,000 clones listed, around 15% were seen once; the top ten hold approximately 0.087%. Study outcomes and limitations: Moderately but significantly shorter TCRB CDR3s were found in Type 1 diabetes patients in all four CD4+ subsets. A closer apparent resemblance between naive, central memory and Treg TCRB repertoires was seen in patients than in healthy donors.

This clone came up a few times. The target antigen is unknown. Germline V CDR1 and CDR2: MNHNS, SASEGT. The CDR3 runs 15 residues. Trimming took 0 bases from V and 3 from J, leaving 12 bases between them. The rearrangement links TRBV6-1 to TRBJ2-7; D is perhaps TRBD1 or TRBD2 (5 bases each). The TCR sequence derives from a man between 18 and 29 years old in good health. Sequencing was carried out using naive CD4+ T cells from blood. The CDR3 DNA reads as TGTGCCAGCAGTGAAGCGCTCGGGACGGGCTACGAGCAGTACTTC. Its protein product is CASSEALGTGYEQYF.